The following is a TCR beta chain sequence with its context. Allocation to cohorts depended on clinical history reported by the participants. Only in-frame clones appear in the TCRdb table, and some are missing; sequencing was by immunoSEQ multiplex PCR. The sample contains roughly 330,000 clones, more than 70% of which appear only once. The data derive from a study of blood T cell repertoires in COVID-19. Whole-study context: Sites in the United States, Italy and Spain provided acute and convalescent COVID-19 samples. Nucleic acid was either cDNA or gDNA, and it came from T cells, B-cell-depleted T cells, or PBMCs.

CDR1 MDHEN and CDR2 SYDVKM come from the germline V gene. V lost 5 bases and J 0 bases, leaving 13 bases between the germline ends. The CDR3 extends over 15 amino acids. The sequenced sample consisted of PBMCs or T cells enriched from blood (not recorded which). This chain joins TRBV28 and TRBJ1-2, with D hard to call. This TCR came from a woman aged 25 to 39 who had recovered from COVID-19. The CDR3 coding sequence is TGTGCCAGCAGTATCGTCCTTACTGCTAACTATGGCTACACCTTC. It encodes CASSIVLTANYGYTF.